The 18 T cell receptor beta chains in this list originate from one sample, sequenced in a study of tumor-infiltrating lymphocytes in primary liver carcinoma (dated by TCRdb to between 2016 and 2019). The sample was run on an Illumina HiSeq 2500. Using a constant-region primer and ProtoScript II reverse transcriptase, TCRbeta-specific cDNA was reverse-transcribed from roughly 460 ng total RNA. Three nested multiplex PCR rounds, following a slightly modified ARM-PCR procedure, were used to build the TCRbeta libraries. Each of the first two PCR rounds ran for approximately 11 cycles and used multiplex TRBV1-TRBV30 forward primers together with a Cbeta reverse primer. The public sequencing data were trimmed at Q25 with fastp and processed into clonotypes with MiXCR by TCRdb, which kept only in-frame beta chains. A single entry per CDR3 protein holds the most common genes and DNA from its merged rows. Within this sample are about 200,000 distinct CDR3 sequences, with about two thirds of them counted one time only. Under 7.5% of the sample goes to the ten largest clones.

Blood RNA was extracted from unsorted whole blood with TRIzol reagent; germline DNA came from the DNeasy Blood & Tissue kit. The sample taken for sequencing was peripheral blood. These receptors were taken from an older woman with primary liver carcinoma and hepatitis B virus infection.

On this clonotype itself: Sequence at one end of the junction differs from germline and may be a read error. This rearrangement joins TRBV12-3 or TRBV12-4 to TRBJ2-2; 10 bases fit TRBD1. CDR3 length equals 18 residues. The CDR3 nucleotides are TGTGCCAGCACTTCCGGACAGGGGGTTCTCGCGAACACCGGGGAGTTGTTTTTT. Amino acid sequence: CASTSGQGVLANTGELFF.

The chain joins TRBV20-1 to TRBJ1-5; TRBD1 is a possible D gene (6 bases). Trimming took 1 base from V and 0 from J, leaving 10 bases between them. The germline CDR1 and CDR2 sequences are DFQATT and SNEGSKA (reference sequence). The CDR3 consists of 15 residues. CDR3 in amino acids: CSARGTAYSNQPQHF. The DNA for the CDR3 is TGCAGTGCTAGAGGGACAGCCTATAGCAATCAGCCCCAGCATTTT.

This clonotype was seen at least ten times. CDR3 residues: CASDYGNEKLFF. The CDR3 nucleotides are TGTGCCAGCGATTACGGGAATGAAAAACTGTTTTTT. This chain joins TRBV6-1 and TRBJ1-4; no definite D call. This CDR3 is 12 amino acids long. The germline V gene encodes CDR1 MNHNS and CDR2 SASEGT. V was clipped by 8 bases and J by 5 bases, with 9 bases between them.

Comment on this clonotype: A junction boundary mismatches the germline segment, possibly from a read error. This chain uses TRBV11-2 with TRBJ1-1, with unresolved D. The CDR3 extends over 17 amino acids. Germline V CDR1 and CDR2: SGHAT, FQNNGV. For the CDR3, the DNA is TGTGCCGGCAGCTTAGATAAAATTCAGGTAGTGTTGGGTGAAGCTTTCTTT. It translates to CAGSLDKIQVVLGEAFF.

This chain connects TRBV29-1 to TRBJ1-2; 7 nucleotides agree with TRBD1. The CDR3 covers 14 residues. The V gene's germline CDR1 is SQVTM and CDR2 ANQGSEA. Trimming took 6 bases from V and 7 from J; bases not matched to a gene: 14. This chain's CDR3 is CSVARGGASSGYTF. The CDR3 DNA reads as TGCAGCGTCGCGAGAGGGGGCGCGTCCTCTGGCTACACCTTC. The entire variable domain, with the rest obtained from reference TRBV29-1 and TRBJ1-2, is as follows: SAVISQKPSRDICQRGTSLTIQCQVDSQVTMMFWYRQQPGQSLTLIATANQGSEATYESGFVIDKFPISRPNLTFSTLTVSNMSPEDSSIYLCSVARGGASSGYTFGSGTRLTVV.

Of note for this clonotype: The limits of the CDR3 on the DNA are not certain, so only TCRdb's listed CDR3 is given. The chain has TRBV4-1 and TRBJ2-6; the table's D call TRBD1 went unverified against the DNA. The CDR3 is 17 amino acids in total, end residues counted. Per the germline V gene, CDR1 is MGHRA and CDR2 is YSYEKL. CDR3 protein: CASSQEGVGSGANLPTF.

This clonotype has more than one count but fewer than ten. This chain uses TRBV28 with TRBJ1-1, with D possibly TRBD1 on 5 matching bases. CDR1 is MDHEN, CDR2 SYDVKM, per germline. The CDR3 is 15 amino acids. V lost 3 bases and J lost 4, with 15 bases in between. CDR3 sequence reads: CASSFNQGSSTEAFF. The CDR3 DNA sequence: TGTGCCAGCAGTTTTAACCAGGGTTCCTCCACTGAAGCTTTCTTT.

This clonotype is large in the sample. The DNA for the CDR3 is TGTGCCAGCAGCTTAGATCGAGGAGATACGCAGTATTTT. Its translation is CASSLDRGDTQYF. This chain connects TRBV11-2 to TRBJ2-3; D gene uncertain. Germline lookup yields CDR1 SGHAT and CDR2 FQNNGV. This CDR3 region has 13 residues. V lost 0 bases, J lost 5 bases, and 6 bases lay in between. The entire variable domain, with the rest obtained from reference TRBV11-2 and TRBJ2-3, is as follows: EAGVAQSPRYKIIEKRQSVAFWCNPISGHATLYWYQQILGQGPKLLIQFQNNGVVDDSQLPKDRFSAERLKGVDSTLKIQPAKLEDSAVYLCASSLDRGDTQYFGPGTRLTVL.

For this clonotype: As the CDR3 is not closed by the conserved phenylalanine or tryptophan, this likely results from a read error. V and J are TRBV6-6 and TRBJ2-1; D remains unclear. V was clipped by 4 bases and J by 7 bases, with 5 bases between them. The V gene's germline CDR1 is MNHNY and CDR2 SVGAGI (reference sequence). The CDR3 extends over 11 amino acids. CDR3 region: CASSSHNEQFI. CDR3 DNA: TGTGCCAGCAGTTCCCATAATGAGCAGTTCATC.

This sequence joins TRBV13 and TRBJ2-7; 8 positions match TRBD1. The CDR3 sequence is 14 residues long. The germline V gene encodes CDR1 PRHDT and CDR2 FYEKMQ (reference sequence). Trimming took 1 base from V and 6 from J; bases not matched to a gene: 5. CDR3 sequence (DNA): TGTGCCAGCAGCTTAGCAACAGGGGGAGGCGAGCAGTACTTC. Translated, it gives CASSLATGGGEQYF.

About this clonotype: Here the CDR3 omits its conserved ending phenylalanine or tryptophan, so a read error is the likely source. The chain combines TRBV29-1 with TRBJ2-7, with no clear D. Germline V lookup: CDR1 SQVTM, CDR2 ANQGSEA. V lost 7 bases to trimming and J lost 5 bases, with 15 bases between them. This CDR3 comprises 12 residues. As DNA, the CDR3 is TGCAGCGCGGGTTGGGGTAATCACGAGCAGTACCTC. Protein product: CSAGWGNHEQYL.

A single count supports this clonotype. The junction departs from germline at one end; a sequencing error may be responsible. The rearrangement links TRBV11-1 to TRBJ2-1; possibly TRBD2 for D (6 bases). The length of the CDR3 is 13 residues. The germline V gene has CDR1 SGHAT and CDR2 FQDESV (reference sequence). CDR3 region: CASSIGTVNEQFF. CDR3 nucleotides: TGCGCCAGCAGCATAGGGACTGTAAATGAGCAGTTCTTC.

This clonotype was picked up many times. The chain links TRBV5-1 to TRBJ2-5; D unclear. Germline V gene data show CDR1 as SGHRS and CDR2 as YFSETQ. CDR3 size: 15 residues. V was shortened by 1 base and J by 0 bases, with 10 bases between the two germline ends. CDR3 sequence: CASSLSPNNQETQYF. CDR3 DNA sequence: TGCGCCAGCAGCTTGTCTCCAAACAACCAAGAGACCCAGTACTTC.

The chain uses TRBV5-6 and TRBJ2-3; D possibly matches TRBD1 or TRBD2 (5 bases each). CDR3 length equals 15 residues. The V end lost 4 bases, the J end lost 8 bases, and 20 bases lay between the germline ends. CDR1 is SGHDT, CDR2 YYEEEE, per germline. CDR3 in DNA: TGTGCCAGCAGCGCCCACAGGACTCTCTCAGGTACGCAGTATTTT. Amino acids: CASSAHRTLSGTQYF.

This rearrangement joins TRBV2 to TRBJ2-3, with 8 bases fitting TRBD2. J was trimmed by 10 bases and V by 4 bases; bases with no gene match: 4. This CDR3 is built from 12 residues. CDR1 and CDR2 (germline): SNHLY, FYNNEI. The CDR3 protein is CASSVRLAPQYF. CDR3 nucleotides: TGTGCCAGCAGTGTCCGACTAGCGCCGCAGTATTTT.

This clonotype showed up many times. J is TRBJ1-2 and V is TRBV4-2; no clear D gene. The CDR3 is 13 residues long. Trimming cost V 5 bases and J 2 bases, with 9 bases left between them. Germline lookup yields CDR1 LGHNA and CDR2 YNFKEQ. The CDR3 sequence is CASSFRENYGYTF. The CDR3 DNA reads as TGTGCCAGCAGCTTTCGGGAAAACTATGGCTACACCTTC.

The chain has TRBV30 and TRBJ2-7, with 10 bases matching TRBD1. Germline V gives CDR1 GTSNPN, CDR2 SVGIG (reference sequence). This CDR3 region has 14 residues. V lost 2 bases, J lost 5 bases, and 6 bases stayed unmatched. The CDR3 DNA is TGTGCCTGGAGTAATACCGGGACAGGGGACGAGCAGTACTTC. This encodes CAWSNTGTGDEQYF.

In the case of this clonotype: No conserved phenylalanine or tryptophan ends this CDR3, so it is likely a read error. J is TRBJ1-3 and V is TRBV12-3 or TRBV12-4; the D is unclear. The CDR3 consists of 14 residues. Between the trimmed V and J ends, which lost 5 bases and 0 bases, there was a span of 8 bases. The CDR3 coding sequence is TGTGCCAGCAGTGACCCCTTCTCTGGAAACACCATATATATT. Translated, it gives CASSDPFSGNTIYI.